One sample yielded the 14 T cell receptor beta chains listed below, sequenced in a study of blood T cell repertoires in COVID-19. Libraries were prepared by immunoSEQ multiplex PCR; TCRdb keeps only in-frame clonotypes and omits some of them. The sample records approximately 470,000 clones, approximately 83% being singletons. Sequences were obtained from peripheral blood. The receptors here all came from a human donor in a cohort sampled during active COVID-19.

This rearrangement joins TRBV6-2 or TRBV6-3 to TRBJ2-5; TRBD1 might be the D (6 bases). The CDR3 has 14 residues. Germline V gene sequence: CDR1 MNHEY, CDR2 SVGEGT. V was pared by 4 bases and J by 3 bases, with 12 bases between. The CDR3: CASSWDTGKETQYF. The DNA for the CDR3 is TGTGCCAGCAGTTGGGACACCGGGAAAGAGACCCAGTACTTC.

Note on this clone: The same CDR3 also results from other DNA sequences found in this sample. The chain links TRBV7-2 to TRBJ2-7; TRBD2 agrees at 9 bases. The germline CDR1 and CDR2 sequences are SGHTA and FQGNSA. J gave up 1 base and V 1 base, and 2 bases lay outside the gene matches. This CDR3 is 15 amino acids long. The CDR3 coding sequence is TGTGCCAGCAGCTTAGTTAGCGGGAGTTCCTACGAGCAGTACTTC. Its translation is CASSLVSGSSYEQYF.

The rearrangement uses TRBV20-1 and TRBJ1-1; possible D gene TRBD1, 5 bases. The V gene's germline CDR1 is DFQATT and CDR2 SNEGSKA (reference sequence). This CDR3 comprises 10 residues. Between the trimmed V and J ends, which lost 6 bases and 9 bases, there was a span of 11 bases. In nucleotides, the CDR3 is TGCAGTGCGCAGGGAGGTAAAGCTTTCTTT. This translates into CSAQGGKAFF.

This clone was observed a handful of times. The gene calls are TRBV5-1 and TRBJ2-2; D might be TRBD1 (6 bases). The CDR3 extends over 13 amino acids. V lost 4 bases to trimming and J lost 6 bases, with 10 bases between them. Germline loops: CDR1 SGHRS, CDR2 YFSETQ. In nucleotides, the CDR3 is TGCGCCAGCAGCCGGGACAACCCCGGGGAGCTGTTTTTT. Protein sequence: CASSRDNPGELFF.

V gene TRBV10-3 combines with J gene TRBJ2-3; D unresolved. CDR3 length equals 14 residues. The germline V gene encodes CDR1 ENHRY and CDR2 SYGVKD. V shed 3 bases and J shed 3 bases, with 10 bases lying between them. CDR3 residues: CAISDGGRTDTQYF. The CDR3 DNA reads TGTGCCATCAGTGACGGCGGAAGGACAGATACGCAGTATTTT.

The chain combines TRBV14 with TRBJ1-1; 9 positions match TRBD1. Looked up from germline, CDR1 is SGHDN and CDR2 is FVKESK. The J segment lost 4 bases and the V segment lost 4 bases, leaving 7 bases of the junction unmatched. This CDR3 has 15 residues. Written as DNA, the CDR3 is TGTGCCAGCAGCCGGACAGGGGTAGAGAGCACTGAAGCTTTCTTT. Translating it yields CASSRTGVESTEAFF.

The rearrangement links TRBV6-4 to TRBJ2-1; 9 bases fit TRBD2. The V and J ends lost 6 bases and 6 bases, in that order; junction bases with no gene match: 24. Germline V gives CDR1 MRHNA, CDR2 SNTAGT. This CDR3 contains 20 residues. The CDR3 region is CASSPYQASGITPTGNEQFF. The CDR3 nucleotides read TGTGCCAGCAGCCCCTACCAGGCTAGCGGGATTACCCCTACGGGCAATGAGCAGTTCTTC.

For this clone: The junction and the germline gene differ at one end; a read error may be behind it. The chain joins TRBV5-6 to TRBJ2-7, with D perhaps matching TRBD1 (8 bases). This CDR3 has 15 residues. In germline, CDR1 is SGHDT, CDR2 YYEEEE. For the CDR3, the DNA is TGTGCCAGCACCTTGCGGGGGACAGGCCTCTACGAGCAGTACTTC. Translating gives CASTLRGTGLYEQYF. Full variable domain (rest looked up from reference TRBV5-6 and TRBJ2-7): DAGVTQSPTHLIKTRGQQVTLRCSPKSGHDTVSWYQQALGQGPQFIFQYYEEEERQRGNFPDRFSGHQFPNYSSELNVNALLLGDSALYLCASTLRGTGLYEQYFGPGTRLTVT.

This chain connects TRBV5-4 to TRBJ1-5; D is undetermined. The V and J ends lost 1 base and 6 bases respectively, with 20 bases between them. CDR1 is SGHNT and CDR2 is YYREEE in the germline V gene (reference sequence). CDR3 length: 17 residues. The CDR3 spells CASSLWPSGIEGQPQHF. The CDR3 DNA reads TGTGCCAGCAGCTTGTGGCCCTCGGGAATAGAAGGTCAGCCCCAGCATTTT.

The chain couples TRBV19 to TRBJ2-3, with 9 bases fitting TRBD1. Trimming took 1 base from V and 0 from J; bases not matched to a gene: 5. The CDR3 consists of 17 residues. Germline V CDR1 and CDR2: LNHDA, SQIVND (reference sequence). CDR3 nucleotides: TGTGCCAGTAGTATAGGCCGGGACAGGGCGAGCACAGATACGCAGTATTTT. Amino acids: CASSIGRDRASTDTQYF.

This chain uses TRBV6-5 with TRBJ1-1; 8 bases match TRBD1. In germline, CDR1 is MNHEY, CDR2 SVGAGI. J lost 3 bases, V lost 6 bases, and 3 bases had no gene match. The CDR3 loop spans 13 amino acids. The CDR3 nucleotides are TGTGCCAGCAGGGACAGGGCGGACACTGAAGCTTTCTTT. Its protein product is CASRDRADTEAFF.

The J gene is TRBJ2-1, the V gene TRBV20-1; 9 nucleotides align to TRBD2. The ends lost 3 bases at V and 4 bases at J; junction bases unmatched: 4. This CDR3 has 14 residues. Germline V gives CDR1 DFQATT, CDR2 SNEGSKA (reference sequence). CDR3 protein: CSASSGGLYNEQFF. CDR3 sequence (DNA): TGCAGTGCTAGTAGCGGGGGACTTTACAATGAGCAGTTCTTC.

This clone was picked up one time. The V call is TRBV11-3, the J call TRBJ2-1; 7 nucleotides align to TRBD2. J gave up 3 bases and V 1 base, and 6 bases lay outside the gene matches. Looked up from germline, CDR1 is SGHNT and CDR2 is YENEEA. The CDR3 has 16 amino acids. This chain's CDR3 is CASSLGSGIFYNEQFF. CDR3 coding DNA: TGTGCCAGCAGCTTAGGGAGCGGGATTTTCTACAATGAGCAGTTCTTC.

The gene calls are TRBV27 and TRBJ2-5; 9 positions agree with TRBD1. Trimming cost V 5 bases and J 5 bases; bases outside gene matches: 6. This CDR3 has 14 amino acids. In germline, CDR1 is MNHEY, CDR2 SMNVEV (reference sequence). The CDR3 DNA sequence: TGTGCCAGCAGTCCCTGGGACAGGGTGGAGACCCAGTACTTC. Protein product: CASSPWDRVETQYF.